This is a list of T cell receptor beta chains from one sample in a study of vaccination effects on CD4 cells after COVID-19. These receptors are not linked to any known antigen. Clones were sequenced by immunoSEQ multiplex PCR, and TCRdb holds only the in-frame ones, with some missing. Here the sample spans tens of thousands of clones, roughly 73% being singletons. The sequences come from CD4+ T cells from PBMCs cultured with a peptide pool, collected before COVID-19 vaccination. These receptors all stem from a human donor who had a prior SARS-CoV-2 infection. CDR3s include the opening cysteine and the closing phenylalanine or tryptophan. Each record gives: CDR3 protein, CDR3 DNA, V gene, clone size, J gene, D gene. The D gene is left open where the match is weak. Size values are once, few and many counts, or a class for expanded clones, and some rows have none.

CSALNTEAFF,TGCAGCGCTCTGAACACTGAAGCTTTCTTT,TRBV29-1,.,TRBJ1-1,.
CASSHRDRIGDYEQYF,TGTGCCAGCAGCCACCGGGACAGAATTGGAGACTACGAGCAGTACTTC,TRBV3-1/TRBV3-2,.,TRBJ2-7,TRBD1
CAWSLAGGNGELFF,TGTGCCTGGAGTTTAGCGGGAGGCAACGGGGAGCTGTTTTTT,TRBV30,.,TRBJ2-2,TRBD2
CASSLGNQETQYF,TGTGCCAGCAGCTTGGGCAACCAAGAGACCCAGTACTTC,TRBV11-3,.,TRBJ2-5,.
CASSRRDRQNGYTF,TGTGCCAGCAGCCGTCGGGACCGACAAAATGGCTACACCTTC,TRBV7-8,.,TRBJ1-2,.
CASSSLAQETQYF,TGTGCCAGCAGCTCCCTAGCGCAAGAGACCCAGTACTTC,TRBV3-1/TRBV3-2,.,TRBJ2-5,.
CASNGQFNQPQHF,TGTGCCAGCAACGGACAGTTCAATCAGCCCCAGCATTTT,TRBV2,.,TRBJ1-5,.
CASSYSDRPGPYEQYF,TGTGCCAGCAGTTACTCAGACCGCCCAGGCCCCTACGAGCAGTACTTC,TRBV6-5,.,TRBJ2-7,.
CASSFELGEGTYNEQFF,TGTGCCAGCAGCTTTGAATTGGGGGAGGGGACCTACAATGAGCAGTTCTTC,TRBV7-2,.,TRBJ2-1,TRBD2
CASSYGTGGSPLHF,TGTGCCAGCAGTTACGGGACAGGCGGGTCACCCCTCCACTTT,TRBV11-3,.,TRBJ1-6,TRBD1
CASRGLAGESIGDEQFF,TGTGCCAGCAGGGGACTAGCGGGAGAGTCAATTGGCGATGAGCAGTTCTTC,TRBV11-3,few,TRBJ2-1,TRBD2
CASSFIAGLVNNEQFF,TGTGCCAGCAGCTTTATAGCGGGACTAGTGAACAATGAGCAGTTCTTC,TRBV7-2,few,TRBJ2-1,TRBD2
CASSPTGVGEQFF,TGTGCCAGCAGTCCGACAGGGGTGGGCGAGCAGTTCTTC,TRBV7-3,.,TRBJ2-1,TRBD1
CASSHGRRGNTGELFF,TGTGCCAGCAGCCATGGTAGGCGGGGGAATACCGGGGAGCTGTTTTTT,TRBV4-2,once,TRBJ2-2,TRBD2
CASSTNPGNTIYF,TGTGCCAGCAGCACAAATCCTGGAAACACCATATATTTT,TRBV9,.,TRBJ1-3,.
CASSGQPGGTEAFF,TGTGCCAGCAGTGGACAGCCGGGCGGCACTGAAGCTTTCTTT,TRBV2,few,TRBJ1-1,.
CASSQVGDRAHSGANVLTF,TGTGCCAGCAGCCAAGTTGGGGACAGGGCACACTCTGGGGCCAACGTCCTGACTTTC,TRBV3-1/TRBV3-2,.,TRBJ2-6,TRBD1
CASSFRARGTEAFF,TGTGCCAGCAGCTTTAGGGCGAGAGGGACTGAAGCTTTCTTT,TRBV7-9,.,TRBJ1-1,.
CASSRTGGTGELFF,TGTGCCAGCAGCCGGACAGGGGGCACCGGGGAGCTGTTTTTT,TRBV11-2,.,TRBJ2-2,TRBD1
CASSLAEGYGYTF,TGTGCCAGCAGTTTAGCCGAAGGCTATGGCTACACCTTC,TRBV12-3/TRBV12-4,.,TRBJ1-2,.
CASSEASLAGEETQYF,TGTGCCAGCAGTGAAGCGTCCCTAGCGGGGGAGGAGACCCAGTACTTC,TRBV6-1,.,TRBJ2-5,TRBD2
CASSLGSGRAYTGELFF,TGTGCCAGCAGCTTAGGTAGCGGGAGGGCTTACACCGGGGAGCTGTTTTTT,TRBV11-3,few,TRBJ2-2,TRBD2
CASSSREVAGELFF,TGCGCCAGCAGCTCTCGGGAGGTCGCCGGGGAGCTGTTTTTT,TRBV5-1,.,TRBJ2-2,TRBD2
CATSDRGDNEQFF,TGTGCCACCAGTGACAGGGGAGACAATGAGCAGTTCTTC,TRBV24-1,.,TRBJ2-1,.
CASSLSLLNPGYTF,TGTGCCAGCAGTTTATCCCTTTTGAACCCTGGCTACACCTTC,TRBV27,.,TRBJ1-2,.
CASSGGPLRTEAFF,TGTGCCAGCAGCGGGGGGCCCCTTAGGACTGAAGCTTTCTTT,TRBV9,.,TRBJ1-1,.
CASSPAINRDGNEKLFF,TGCGCCAGCTCGCCAGCTATCAACCGGGACGGTAATGAAAAACTGTTTTTT,TRBV5-1,.,TRBJ1-4,.
CASSVAEGGAQSPLHF,TGTGCCAGCAGCGTGGCGGAGGGGGGCGCCCAATCACCCCTCCACTTT,TRBV9,.,TRBJ1-6,.
CASSLGRDLNLYGYTF,TGTGCCAGCAGCTTGGGGAGGGACTTAAACCTCTATGGCTACACCTTC,TRBV5-4,few,TRBJ1-2,.
CASSLGGGPLEQYF,TGTGCCAGCAGCTTAGGGGGAGGGCCTCTCGAGCAGTACTTC,TRBV7-9,once,TRBJ2-7,TRBD2
CASSSGLAGSDTQYF,TGTGCCAGCAGCTCCGGACTAGCGGGAAGTGATACGCAGTATTTT,TRBV6-4,.,TRBJ2-3,TRBD2
CAWSVLGGTEAFF,TGTGCCTGGAGTGTACTGGGGGGCACTGAAGCTTTCTTT,TRBV30,.,TRBJ1-1,.
CASRGGGYEQYF,TGTGCCAGCAGGGGTGGGGGTTACGAGCAGTACTTC,TRBV2,.,TRBJ2-7,.
CAWRIKAGGVTGELFF,TGTGCCTGGAGGATTAAAGCGGGGGGAGTGACCGGGGAGCTGTTTTTT,TRBV30,.,TRBJ2-2,TRBD2
CASSQDWTTDTQYF,TGCGCCAGCAGCCAAGATTGGACCACAGATACGCAGTATTTT,TRBV4-3,.,TRBJ2-3,.
CASSPGREQYF,TGTGCCAGCAGCCCAGGTCGGGAGCAGTACTTC,TRBV7-6,.,TRBJ2-7,.
CAIKGQSGANVLTF,TGTGCCATCAAGGGACAATCTGGGGCCAACGTCCTGACTTTC,TRBV10-3,few,TRBJ2-6,.
CASSSRGQGSGTQYF,TGTGCCAGCAGCTCCCGAGGCCAGGGGAGCGGTACGCAGTATTTT,TRBV7-9,once,TRBJ2-3,.
CASSHGAGETQYF,TGTGCCAGCAGCCATGGGGCCGGGGAGACCCAGTACTTC,TRBV3-1/TRBV3-2,.,TRBJ2-5,.
CAISESGGELDEQYF,TGTGCCATCAGTGAGTCGGGCGGGGAACTGGACGAGCAGTACTTC,TRBV10-3,.,TRBJ2-7,.
CASRRDLSYEQYF,TGTGCCAGCCGCCGGGATTTATCCTACGAGCAGTACTTC,TRBV5-4,few,TRBJ2-7,.
CSVEGLKWGRTEAFF,TGCAGCGTTGAAGGTTTGAAGTGGGGGCGTACTGAAGCTTTCTTT,TRBV29-1,.,TRBJ1-1,.
CAINGGPGQPQHF,TGTGCCATCAATGGGGGGCCTGGTCAGCCCCAGCATTTT,TRBV10-3,.,TRBJ1-5,.
CSGSVVQETQYF,TGCAGTGGATCGGTCGTACAAGAGACCCAGTACTTC,TRBV29-1,.,TRBJ2-5,.
CASSFSDRDTEAFF,TGTGCCAGCAGCTTCAGCGACAGGGACACTGAAGCTTTCTTT,TRBV5-6,.,TRBJ1-1,TRBD1
CASSSLGETTDTQYF,TGTGCCAGCAGTTCTCTGGGGGAAACCACAGATACGCAGTATTTT,TRBV6-5,once,TRBJ2-3,.
CASGNLGSTDTQYF,TGCGCCAGCGGAAACTTAGGTAGCACAGATACGCAGTATTTT,TRBV5-1,.,TRBJ2-3,.
CASSERGQSYGYTF,TGTGCCAGCAGCGAACGGGGACAGTCCTATGGCTACACCTTC,TRBV2,.,TRBJ1-2,TRBD1
CSVRGLAGFQETQYF,TGCAGCGTCCGAGGACTAGCGGGGTTTCAAGAGACCCAGTACTTC,TRBV29-1,.,TRBJ2-5,TRBD2
CASRGGAGNSPLHF,TGTGCCAGCAGAGGGGGGGCTGGCAATTCACCCCTCCACTTT,TRBV28,few,TRBJ1-6,.
CASSPTGFVGYTF,TGTGCCAGCAGTCCGACAGGGTTTGTTGGCTACACCTTC,TRBV12-3/TRBV12-4,.,TRBJ1-2,TRBD1